This T cell receptor (beta chain) stems from a study of shared clonotypes between healthy human individuals. Data came from immunoSEQ multiplex PCR; TCRdb stores just in-frame clones and leaves some out. Among roughly 1,800,000 clones listed, 85% to 95% were seen once. Terminally differentiated effector memory CD45RA+ cells were left out of the naive CD8 fraction, which was CD45RO-negative and positively selected for CCR7. The CDR3 has 15 amino acids. Germline CDR1 and CDR2: LGHNA and YSLEER. V was clipped by 3 bases and J by 2 bases; unmatched bases: 5. The source of this sequence is a man younger than 30 in good health. The sequenced sample consisted of naive CD8+ T cells sorted from blood. The V call is TRBV4-3, the J call TRBJ2-7, with 9 bases aligning to TRBD1. CDR3 nucleotide sequence: TGCGCCAGCAGCCACGGGACAGGGACAGCCTACGAGCAGTACTTC. Its protein is CASSHGTGTAYEQYF.